This TCR beta chain stems from a study of early T cells in non-severe SARS-CoV-2 infection (dated by TCRdb to the early 2020s). With respect to the entire study: Because TCR sequencing relied on bulk RNA taken from unsorted whole blood, pairing of alpha and beta chains was not possible. The research as a whole found: VDJdb matching was skewed toward anti-spike CD8 responses, so virus-specific expansions were likely underestimated and private and CD4 specificities were missed.

Germline trimming amounts to 5 bases on V and 4 bases on J, with 7 as the count of junction bases outside the gene matches. The CDR3 numbers 14 residues from cysteine through phenylalanine. CDR3 DNA only is kept here, 42 bases in frame from base 1. CDR1 and CDR2 are read off the germline V gene (reference sequence) as LNHDA and SQIVND. In its sample, this clonotype was seen a few times. Its cognate antigen has yet to be identified. One base away there is no much larger clone; base qualities are not given. Library preparation employed 5' RACE. Sequenced using a NextSeq 500. The TCR library protocol attached unique molecular identifiers to individual cDNA molecules to correct for sequencing error and PCR bias. Sequencing covered both TCR alpha and beta chains, and within each sample the abundances of alpha and beta sequences were tightly co-correlated. The authors' analysis ran thus. Decombinator V4 was used to perform V gene, J gene and CDR3 annotation of TCR sequences. TCRs were defined as expanded if a significant change between any two time points was detected under a Poisson model with p below 0.0001. Abundances of TCRs were expressed as counts per million after normalisation to the total number of TCRs sequenced in each sample. TRAV1-2 paired with TRAJ12, TRAJ20 or TRAJ33 defined MAIT TCRs, while TRAV10 paired with TRAJ18 defined iNKT TCRs. A search of VDJdb, accessed on 1 November 2021, was run for TCRs annotated to CMV, EBV and SARS-CoV-2, with TCRs annotated for multiple antigens excluded. Using fastp at Q25 and MiXCR, TCRdb reprocessed the public reads and kept productive beta chains. CDR3 protein sequences are deduplicated, and each keeps its most common genes and DNA. The V and J calls come from TCRdb's annotation, not from the publication. Across this sample there are around 45,000 distinct CDR3 sequences, with 4% to 4.5% seen only once. Of the sample, around 2.9% is held by the ten largest clones.

The study was a case-control design nested within a healthcare worker cohort in London, UK, with weekly nasopharyngeal swab PCR tests and blood sampling. Healthcare workers were enrolled in the week of the UK lockdown, from 23 to 31 March 2020, and were followed every week for up to 16 weeks. This clonotype was sampled from an adult who was a healthcare worker with PCR-confirmed SARS-CoV-2 infection or an uninfected control (not recorded which). The source material was whole blood. The chain is made from TRBV19 and TRBJ2-7; 8 junctional bases match TRBD2. The CDR3 has the sequence CASSYSGKEYEQYF. Read as DNA, the sequence is TGTGCCAGTAGTTATAGCGGGAAGGAGTACGAGCAGTACTTC.